This T cell receptor beta chain emerged from a study of blood T cell repertoires in COVID-19. Study at large: Samples of COVID-19 (acute and convalescent) were obtained from the United States, Italy and Spain. Sources were T cells, B-cell-depleted T cells, or PBMCs; the material itself was cDNA or gDNA.

Germline CDR1 reads LNHDA; CDR2 reads SQIVND (reference sequence). The CDR3 covers 13 residues. V was pared by 3 bases and J by 5 bases, with 10 bases between. Produced via immunoSEQ multiplex PCR; TCRdb's table is partial and in-frame only. The repertoire holds some 140,000 clones, with about 90% as singletons. V and J are TRBV19 and TRBJ1-1; maybe TRBD1 (5 bases). The sample comprised peripheral blood. This clonotype was obtained from a man in his fifties or sixties with acute or convalescent COVID-19. The CDR3 loop reads CASSIGGITEAFF. CDR3 coding DNA: TGTGCCAGTAGTATTGGGGGGATTACTGAAGCTTTCTTT.